Following are 6 T cell receptor beta chains from one sample sequenced in a study of tumor and adjacent non-tumor tissue in lung cancer. No cell sorting was done before RNA was extracted from the tissue. This non-tumor lung sample came from over 3 cm beyond the tumor edge. Three rounds of nested PCR, following a modified ARM-PCR protocol, produced the TCRbeta library. Using its own MiXCR run on the multiplex PCR reads, TCRdb lists one record per CDR3 protein. The sample has tens of thousands of distinct CDR3 sequences, about two thirds seen once; the top ten hold about a quarter. The sequenced sample was distant non-tumor lung tissue. Receptor source: a woman between 45 and 60 years old with non-small cell lung cancer.

Points on this clonotype: A read error may account for a junction end that differs from germline. The V and J genes are TRBV4-3 and TRBJ2-7; possible D gene TRBD2, 5 bases. The V gene's germline CDR1 is LGHNA and CDR2 YSLEER. There are 13 residues in the CDR3. In DNA form, the CDR3 reads TGCGCAATCAGCCAAGAGGGCGCGAACGATCAGTACTTC. This codes for CAISQEGANDQYF.

The table lists this clonotype with a few counts. A much larger clonotype is one base distant, so this may be a read error. V usage is TRBV29-1 and J usage is TRBJ2-5, with a weak D call TRBD1 (6 bases). Germline V lookup: CDR1 SQVTM, CDR2 ANQGSEA. Trimming pared 4 bases from V and 4 bases from J, leaving 13 bases between. The CDR3 loop spans 13 amino acids. The CDR3 region has the DNA TGCAGCGTTGGACAGGAAAAGCGAGAGACCCAGTACTTC. Protein product: CSVGQEKRETQYF.

Comments on this clonotype: Germline and junction disagree at one end, which may indicate a read error. The V call is TRBV6-6, the J call TRBJ2-6; the D call may be TRBD1 or TRBD2 (5 bases each). Germline loops: CDR1 MNHNY, CDR2 SVGAGI (reference sequence). The CDR3 contains 16 residues. CDR3 nucleotide sequence: TGTGCCAGCACCAAGGAGGCGTACTCTGGGGCCAACGCCCCGAATTTC. It specifies CASTKEAYSGANAPNF.

Regarding this clonotype: A clone one base away is much larger, so this may be a read error. The chain couples TRBV5-8 to TRBJ2-3; 8 positions match TRBD2. Germline CDR1 SGHTS, CDR2 YDEGEE. V lost 8 bases to trimming and J lost 2 bases; unmatched junction nucleotides: 13. CDR3 length: 16 residues. The CDR3 nucleotides read TGTGCCAGACCTTCCCGGACTAGCAGCCACACAGATACGCAGTATTTT. This codes for CARPSRTSSHTDTQYF. The variable domain in full, completed from reference TRBV5-8 and TRBJ2-3, reads EAGVTQSPTHLIKTRGQQATLRCSPISGHTSVYWYQQALGLGLQFLLWYDEGEERNRGNFPPRFSGRQFPNYSSELNVNALELEDSALYLCARPSRTSSHTDTQYFGPGTRLTVL.

In the case of this clonotype: Since a much larger clone is just one base distant, this may be a read error. The J gene is TRBJ2-1, the V gene TRBV28; 8 positions agree with TRBD2. Germline CDR1 MDHEN, CDR2 SYDVKM. The CDR3 is made up of 15 amino acids. Losses at the gene ends were 6 bases for V and 6 bases for J; bases not matched to a gene: 10. CDR3 in amino acids: CASSGTRGSTNEQFF. CDR3 bases: TGTGCCAGCAGCGGGACTAGAGGGAGCACCAATGAGCAGTTCTTC.

This sequence joins TRBV20-1 and TRBJ2-7; 8 nucleotides match TRBD1. Per germline, CDR1 DFQATT and CDR2 SNEGSKA (reference sequence). This CDR3 has 12 amino acids. V dropped 4 bases and J dropped 10; count of bases not matched to a gene: 9. As DNA, the CDR3 is TGCAGTGCTAACCAGGGGGCGAAGGAACAGTACTTC. This sequence encodes CSANQGAKEQYF.